Detailed here is one T cell receptor beta chain. The antigen it recognizes is unknown. The source of the sample is a study of CD8 T cells in cerebrospinal fluid in Alzheimer's disease (dated by TCRdb to between 2020 and 2021). Turning to the overall study: The study used two single-cell methods, plate-based nested PCR sequencing and droplet-based sequencing, to evaluate clonal expansion of CSF T cells. The study tested whether clonally expanded T cells were present in cerebrospinal fluid from healthy elderly individuals and from patients with neurodegenerative disease. The droplet-based CSF analysis comparing patients with controls included 9 healthy controls (nearly 11,000 cells) and 9 patients with MCI or Alzheimer's disease (approximately 9,800 cells). A total of fewer than 30 samples were covered by the CSF gene-expression analysis, which included Parkinson's disease patients.

What the work shows at the level of the full study, not this receptor alone: When the data were pooled, 4 of 6 Alzheimer's patients but only 1 of 10 healthy subjects had a highly expanded clone, defined as one making up at least 3% of TCRs. The authors cautioned that detecting EBV-specific TCRs in CSF does not establish a causal link between EBV and Alzheimer's disease. The EBV-specific clones were neither the most highly expanded clones nor enriched among patients. Compared with controls, patients with MCI or Alzheimer's disease had a higher percentage of their CSF TCRs made up by the single largest clone. Only samples with detectable clones went into the overall clonality comparison: roughly 11 healthy, 5 MCI, 5 AD, and 6 PD.

The library was produced with 10x single-cell sequencing. Profiling of CSF cells was done with 10X Genomics single-cell V(D)J and 5' gene-expression libraries. An Illumina NextSeq550 was used to sequence the CSF single-cell TCR libraries. Turning to the authors' computational methods: After V(D)J reads were mapped to the vdj-GRCh38 alts ensemble 2.0.0 reference, the Cell Ranger vdj pipeline was used to analyse the reads. Clonotypes were defined as cell barcodes sharing the same set of productive CDR3 nucleotide sequences. Clonotype information was added to Seurat v3.0 gene-expression metadata to link clonality with transcriptional profiles. Exclusion was applied to CSF cells with more than 1,800 genes, more than 7,500 UMIs or more than 10% mitochondrial reads. To find TCRs with known antigen specificity, CDR3-beta sequences were matched against VDJdb. Clone sharing was examined by network analysis using the R package qgraph, in which only TCRs with complete alpha and beta chains were included. Through TCRdb reprocessing, the reads give one entry per CDR3 protein sequence; DNA is omitted. The V and J calls reflect TCRdb's pipeline rather than the authors' work. The sample has about 510 distinct CDR3 sequences on record. 25% to 35% of the sample is in the top ten clones.

None of the participants had acute infectious disease, and every participant was in good physical condition. Neurodegeneration in patients was confirmed using biomarkers including neurofilament, amyloid-beta and tau. Live CSF cells for droplet-based sequencing were sorted with a live/dead marker. CSF was obtained by lumbar puncture, and immune cells were pelleted by centrifugation at 300g. Each CSF sample was examined for red blood cells, and any sample with blood contamination was excluded. CSF cells were cryopreserved in freezing medium, frozen overnight at -80 °C, and then stored in liquid nitrogen. Before analysis, CSF samples were kept in storage for less than seven months. The TCR comes from a human donor with Alzheimer's disease. Sequencing was performed on cerebrospinal fluid.

The CDR3 has the sequence CASSIGGLAGNNEQFF. The receptor chain draws on TRBV5-1 and TRBJ2-1; TCRdb indicates TRBD2, and absent DNA this call remains unverified. The CDR3 runs 16 amino acids, cysteine and phenylalanine included. No DNA is recorded. CDR1 and CDR2 were assigned from the germline V gene as SGHRS and YFSETQ.